Here is one T cell receptor beta chain with its context. This clone has more than one count but fewer than ten. This receptor's antigen is unknown. One base away there is no much larger clone; base qualities are not given. CDR1 and CDR2, per the germline V gene, are SGHDT and YYEEEE. The V end gives up 8 bases and the J end 0 bases, leaving 6 bases in the junction not matched to a gene. The CDR3 covers 15 residues, taking in both the cysteine and the phenylalanine. The only DNA kept is the CDR3, 45 bases in frame from the first base. In total, 600 or so healthy bone marrow donors made up the cohort. All cohort members were sampled while nominally healthy, although unrecorded immune exposures were likely present. The donor tested CMV seronegative and was one of the 352 seronegative cohort members. Each donor provided a peripheral blood sample, and peripheral blood mononuclear cells were used for TCR beta sequencing. Genomic DNA was extracted from the blood cell samples with the Qiagen DNeasy Blood Extraction Kit.

The receptor library was made with the immunoSEQ multiplex PCR assay. For the multiplex PCR, a mixture combining 60 forward primers for TCR Vbeta segments and 13 reverse primers for TCR Jbeta segments was used. Amplification of the CDR3 region of rearranged TCR beta genes was performed with a multiplex PCR assay on genomic DNA. The amplified TCR beta libraries were sequenced on the Illumina HiSeq System as 87-base-pair reads. The paper's data handling went like this. In a later analysis, some 80 million unique TCR beta chains were counted across the roughly 670 repertoires, and roughly 9.9 million of these chains were shared by at least two donors. A nearest-neighbor algorithm error-corrected the raw reads and collapsed the reads into unique sequences, merging closely related sequences to remove PCR and sequencing errors. Alignment of CDR3 sequences to IMGT reference sequences was used to assign V, D and J gene segments. For a sequence to be retained, a match of at least six nucleotides was required to both a V gene segment and a J gene segment. Rearrangements were classified as productive when the CDR3 lacked stop codons and remained in frame with V and J, and all other rearrangements were classified as non-productive. CDR3 was defined according to IMGT convention as the region running from the second conserved V-encoded cysteine to the conserved J-encoded phenylalanine. In an earlier analysis of around 640 of the donors, sequences lacking an unambiguous match to a single V gene segment were excluded. An earlier analysis of a few hundred of the donors classified V segments as functional when productive rearrangements were above 56.7% and as segregating when the standard deviation between donors was above 5%. A statistical classification framework was built for diagnosing cytomegalovirus status from the catalog of TCR beta chain sequences. In a later analysis, V and J genes were assigned by comparing TCR nucleotide sequences against IMGT/GENE-DB human TR gene sequences. In a later analysis, CDR3 sequences and most-parsimonious VDJ recombination scenarios were assigned using the TCRdist pipeline. A later analysis defined each TCR beta chain by its CDR3 amino acid sequence plus V-gene family, and excluded reads lacking a unique V-gene family. A later analysis removed 500 to 600 highly shared, low-generation-probability nucleotide sequences to deal with suspected cross-contamination and a sequencing artifact. In a later analysis, a clonal expansion index was calculated for each public chain from normalized within-repertoire ranks of inferred template counts. In a later analysis, generation probabilities were computed using a VDJ recombination model fitted to out-of-frame rearrangements, and the results were checked against IGoR. Hypergeometric tests were used in a later analysis to score TCR-TCR, TCR-HLA and TCR-CMV co-occurrence, with a repertoire-size bias correction applied to the TCR pairs. To estimate false discovery rates, a later analysis permuted the HLA or CMV assignments 20 times. In a later analysis, co-occurring TCRs were grouped with DBSCAN, and TCRdist sequence similarity was added when clustering was performed within HLA-allele-positive subsets. Co-occurrence clustering excluded repertoires with fewer than 30,000 or more than 120,000 public chains, plus five with anomalous nucleotide sharing. TCRdb retrieved this table from immuneACCESS and kept in-frame rearrangements only. Not all clones are present; in checked studies, unresolved V genes account for under half, and no reason is known for the remainder. V, J and clone size are taken as reported in that table, and D and trimming were inferred from the DNA itself. The sample data list some 200,000 clones, and about 85% of these were observed just once. The ten largest clones take up 3.8% of the sample.

This specimen comes from a study of cytomegalovirus exposure and HLA in healthy donors (dated by TCRdb to the late 2010s). Context from the whole study: An earlier analysis of roughly 500 of the donors reported 250 to 350 Gb of sequence data and some 120 million unique TCR beta sequences from some 180 million T cells. Approximately 330 gigabases of sequencing data and around 90 million unique TCR sequences made up an early release that covered approximately 620 HLA-typed donors. The genetic ancestry cluster associated with self-reported Caucasian donors included roughly four fifths of the 350 to 500 genotyped donors. The study was designed to test whether signatures of past pathogen exposure could be identified by cataloging public T cell receptors. The study used immunosequencing to profile the T cell repertoires of approximately 630 subjects and linked those repertoires to cytomegalovirus serostatus. Besides the first cohort of 666 subjects, a separate validation cohort made up of 120 different subjects was used. The study combined high-throughput TCR immunosequencing, statistical association of individual TCRs with disease status, and machine learning to predict cytomegalovirus infection status. A later analysis re-analyzed previously published TCR beta repertoires from hundreds of donors and added high-resolution HLA genotyping to study TCR occurrence patterns. Rather than drawing on any new phenotypic data, the later analysis identified candidate immune exposures from TCR beta sequences and the way those sequences occurred across donors. An earlier analysis of roughly 580 of the donors used high-throughput TCR beta sequencing to judge whether each TCR beta V gene segment behaved as functional or pseudogenic. Donor age, sex, ethnicity and CMV serostatus were compiled alongside the repertoire data. A later genetic analysis used genome-wide SNP genotypes for about three fifths of the 666 donors, treating that subset as a discovery cohort. Every repertoire in the discovery cohort had been generated on one and the same sequencing platform. Class I and class II HLA loci were covered by the typing at four-digit resolution. The number of donors typed differed by locus, with roughly 629-640 for A, B, C, DRB1 and DQB1, 522 for DQA1, 600 to 610 for DPA1, and about 450 for DPB1. Because of strong linkage in the cohort, five DR-DQ haplotypes were treated as single units for association and clustering. Among around 400 genotyped donors of the cohort, an average of approximately 200,000 unique TCR beta nucleotide sequences was sequenced per donor, of which about 18% were non-productive.

Here is what the overall study found, with its caveats: The authors suggested that the approach could potentially be generalized to other disease states and immunological phenotypes. Most TCR sequences were seen in very few donors, while some public TCRs were found in many individuals. Because HLA typing was unavailable for some donors at each locus, only the typed subset was used in association tests. In both the original and validation cohorts, the classifier was reported to diagnose cytomegalovirus status with high specificity and sensitivity. A further reported finding was that TCR beta sequences accurately predicted the HLA-A and HLA-B alleles for most subjects in the first cohort. Immune exposure information for the cohort was limited to CMV serostatus. In a later analysis, TCR association rates were found to vary across HLA loci, with the most associated TCRs seen for DRB1 alleles and the fewest for HLA-C alleles. The cohort was sequenced for TCR beta chains only, and without alpha or paired-chain data the features that could be detected were limited. The study listed 164 TCR beta chains as associated with cytomegalovirus. In vitro tests confirmed that three of the cytomegalovirus-associated TCR beta chains recognize cytomegalovirus antigens. V-gene and J-gene trimming of TCR beta chains was associated with a missense DCLRE1C variant in a later genetic analysis, and the association was replicated in an independent cohort. Some IMGT-functional V segments, including TRBV6-2 and TRBV6-3, could not be distinguished by the 87-base-pair reads and were therefore excluded. Several of the top co-occurrence clusters appeared to be linked to parvovirus B19, influenza, CMV and Epstein-Barr virus, according to a later analysis. Compared with equally common non-associated chains, HLA-associated TCR beta chains in a later analysis were more clonally expanded and had lower generation probabilities. A later genetic analysis reported fewer N-insertions in productive TCRs among donors in an Asian-associated ancestry cluster than the approximately 700-donor mean. A cluster of highly shared sequence variants was judged likely to be a technical artifact of the sequencing pipeline. A later analysis associated 16,951 TCR beta sequences with specific HLA alleles at a false discovery rate of 0.05. Linkage disequilibrium might explain the correlated functional status among segregating V segments, but an unknown experimental factor could not be excluded. Some 15 rarely observed V segments, including chromosome 9 orphons, were excluded from the earlier analysis of a few hundred of the donors because counts were too low. According to a later analysis, most CMV-associated TCR beta chains appeared to be HLA-restricted, and the HLA associations seemed to be driven largely by CMV exposure. In an earlier analysis of fewer than 700 of the donors, most TCR beta V segments appeared in productive rearrangements about 90% or about 30% of the time, broadly matching IMGT annotations. Sequencing depth was assumed to be roughly uniform across donors in the presence/absence analyses, though that assumption may not hold. When HLA alleles, especially DR and DQ, strongly co-occurred, attributing TCR associations to individual alleles was difficult.

The sequenced material came from PBMCs. The sequence was collected from a man aged 45 to 65 in good health and CMV-seronegative. Recombination connected TRBV5-6 to TRBJ2-2, with TRBD1 identical over 8 junction bases. The CDR3 protein is CASTQGVPNTGELFF. The DNA is TGTGCCAGTACACAGGGGGTACCGAACACCGGGGAGCTGTTTTTT. Joined to the reference TRBV5-6 and TRBJ2-2 proteins, this CDR3 gives the full variable domain: DAGVTQSPTHLIKTRGQQVTLRCSPKSGHDTVSWYQQALGQGPQFIFQYYEEEERQRGNFPDRFSGHQFPNYSSELNVNALLLGDSALYLCASTQGVPNTGELFFGEGSRLTVL.